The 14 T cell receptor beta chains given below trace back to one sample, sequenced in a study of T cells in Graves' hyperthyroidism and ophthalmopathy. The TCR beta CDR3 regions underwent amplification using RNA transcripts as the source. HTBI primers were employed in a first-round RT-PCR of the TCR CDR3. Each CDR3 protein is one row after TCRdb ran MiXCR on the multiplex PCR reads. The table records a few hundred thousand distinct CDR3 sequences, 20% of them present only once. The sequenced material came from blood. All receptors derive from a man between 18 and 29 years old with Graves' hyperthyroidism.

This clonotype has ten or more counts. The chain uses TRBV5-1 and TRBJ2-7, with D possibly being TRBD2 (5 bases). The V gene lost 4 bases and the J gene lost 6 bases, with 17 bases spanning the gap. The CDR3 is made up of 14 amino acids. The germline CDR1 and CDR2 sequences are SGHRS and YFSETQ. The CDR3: CASSPGGAGGEQYF. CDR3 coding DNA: TGCGCCAGCAGCCCCGGAGGTGCGGGCGGCGAGCAGTACTTC. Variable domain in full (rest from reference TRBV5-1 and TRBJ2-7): KAGVTQTPRYLIKTRGQQVTLSCSPISGHRSVSWYQQTPGQGLQFLFEYFSETQRNKGNFPGRFSGRQFSNSRSEMNVSTLELGDSALYLCASSPGGAGGEQYFGPGTRLTVT.

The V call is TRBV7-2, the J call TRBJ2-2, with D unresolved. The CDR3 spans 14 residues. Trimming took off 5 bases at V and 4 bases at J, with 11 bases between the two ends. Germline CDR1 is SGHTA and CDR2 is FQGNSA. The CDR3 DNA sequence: TGTGCCAGCAGCCCGCGAATCGGCACCGGGGAGCTGTTTTTT. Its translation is CASSPRIGTGELFF.

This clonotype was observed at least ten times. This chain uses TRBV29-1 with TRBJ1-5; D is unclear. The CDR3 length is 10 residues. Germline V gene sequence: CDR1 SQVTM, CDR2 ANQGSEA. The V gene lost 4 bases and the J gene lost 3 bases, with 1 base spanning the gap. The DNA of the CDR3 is TGCAGCGTTGTCAATCAGCCCCAGCATTTT. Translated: CSVVNQPQHF.

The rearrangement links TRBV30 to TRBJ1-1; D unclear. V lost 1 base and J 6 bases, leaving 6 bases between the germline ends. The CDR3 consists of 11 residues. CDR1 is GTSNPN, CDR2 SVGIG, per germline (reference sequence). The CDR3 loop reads CAWSGSAEAFF. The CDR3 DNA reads TGTGCCTGGAGTGGCTCCGCTGAAGCTTTCTTT.

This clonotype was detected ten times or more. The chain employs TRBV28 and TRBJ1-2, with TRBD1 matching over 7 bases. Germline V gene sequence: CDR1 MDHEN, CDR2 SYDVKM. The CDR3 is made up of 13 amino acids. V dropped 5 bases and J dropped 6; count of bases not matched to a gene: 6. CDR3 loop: CASSLTGNHGYTF. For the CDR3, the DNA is TGTGCCAGCAGTCTGACAGGGAACCATGGCTACACCTTC.

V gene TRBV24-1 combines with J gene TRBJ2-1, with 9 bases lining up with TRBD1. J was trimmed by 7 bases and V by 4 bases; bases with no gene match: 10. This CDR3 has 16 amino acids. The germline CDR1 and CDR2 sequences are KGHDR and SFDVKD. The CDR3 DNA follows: TGTGCCACCAGTGACACCCGACAGGGGGATAAGAATGAGCAGTTCTTC. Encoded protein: CATSDTRQGDKNEQFF.

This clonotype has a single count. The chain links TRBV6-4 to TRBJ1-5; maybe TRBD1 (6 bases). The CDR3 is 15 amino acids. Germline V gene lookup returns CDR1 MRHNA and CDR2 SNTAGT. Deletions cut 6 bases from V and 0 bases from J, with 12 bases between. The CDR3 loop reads CASRLNRDSNQPQHF. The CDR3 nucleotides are TGTGCCAGCAGACTAAACAGGGATAGCAATCAGCCCCAGCATTTT.

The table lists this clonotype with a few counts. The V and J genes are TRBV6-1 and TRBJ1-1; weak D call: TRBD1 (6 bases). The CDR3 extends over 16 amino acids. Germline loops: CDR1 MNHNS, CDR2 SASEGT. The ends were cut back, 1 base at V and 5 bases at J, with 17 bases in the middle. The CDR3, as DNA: TGTGCCAGCAGTGAAGGCCTTAGGGGGGGTCGGACTGAAGCTTTCTTT. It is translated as CASSEGLRGGRTEAFF.

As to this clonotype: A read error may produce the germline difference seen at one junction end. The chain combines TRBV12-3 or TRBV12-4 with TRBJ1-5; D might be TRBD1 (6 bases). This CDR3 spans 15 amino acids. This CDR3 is CASSYRDISNQPQHF. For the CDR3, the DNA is TGTGCCAGCAGCTACCGGGACATTAGCAATCAGCCTCAGCATTTT.

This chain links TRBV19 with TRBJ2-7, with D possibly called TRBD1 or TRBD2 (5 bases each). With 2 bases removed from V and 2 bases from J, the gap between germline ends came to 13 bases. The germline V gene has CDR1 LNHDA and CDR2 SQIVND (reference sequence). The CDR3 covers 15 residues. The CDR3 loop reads CASSIKGDVPYEQYF. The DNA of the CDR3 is TGTGCCAGTAGTATAAAAGGGGACGTTCCCTACGAGCAGTACTTC.

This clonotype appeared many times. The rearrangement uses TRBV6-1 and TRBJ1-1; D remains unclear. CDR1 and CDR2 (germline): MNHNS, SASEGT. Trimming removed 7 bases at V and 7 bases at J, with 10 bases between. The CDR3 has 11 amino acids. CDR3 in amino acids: CASTFDSEAFF. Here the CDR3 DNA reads TGTGCCAGCACCTTCGATAGTGAAGCTTTCTTT.

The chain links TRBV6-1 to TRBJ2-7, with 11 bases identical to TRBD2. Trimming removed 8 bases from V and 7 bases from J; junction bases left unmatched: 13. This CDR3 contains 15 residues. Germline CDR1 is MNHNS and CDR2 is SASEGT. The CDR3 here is CASGIGLAGLGEQYF. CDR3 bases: TGTGCCAGCGGGATCGGACTAGCGGGCCTAGGGGAGCAGTACTTC.

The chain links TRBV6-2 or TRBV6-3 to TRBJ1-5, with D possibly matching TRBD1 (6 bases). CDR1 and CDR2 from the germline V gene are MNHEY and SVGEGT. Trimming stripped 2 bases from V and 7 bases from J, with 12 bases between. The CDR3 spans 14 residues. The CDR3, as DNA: TGTGCCAGCAGTTACACCTCAGGGGTCCAGCCCCAGCATTTT. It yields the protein CASSYTSGVQPQHF.

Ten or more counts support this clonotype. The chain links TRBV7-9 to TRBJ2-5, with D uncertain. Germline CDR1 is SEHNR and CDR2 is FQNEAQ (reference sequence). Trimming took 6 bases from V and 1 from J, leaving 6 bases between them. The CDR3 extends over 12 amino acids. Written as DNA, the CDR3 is TGTGCCAGCAGTCTGGTCCAAGAGACCCAGTACTTC. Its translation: CASSLVQETQYF.